This T cell receptor (beta chain) was sequenced during a study of blood T cell repertoires in COVID-19. Study summary: Sites across the United States, Italy and Spain contributed samples from acute and convalescent COVID-19.

Original processing notes: The authors estimated nucleated cell counts from reference gene primer amplification. Generated by immunoSEQ multiplex PCR, the TCRdb table keeps only in-frame clones and is missing some. The V and J calls and clone size are taken from that table; D and trimming were inferred from the DNA. The table records about 330,000 clones, 88% of them present only once. CDR1 is SGHTA, CDR2 FQGNSA, per germline. The length of the CDR3 is 14 residues. V was pared by 1 base and J by 2 bases, with 6 bases between. Individuals drawn from some 25 US areas were roughly 18 to 89 years old. Participants reported their clinical history, and cohort assignment relied on those reports. This clone was counted a single time.

V gene TRBV7-2 combines with J gene TRBJ1-5; D unresolved. The receptor comes from a man aged 30 to 39 who had recovered from COVID-19. Sequences were obtained from PBMCs or T cells enriched from blood (not recorded which). CDR3 in DNA: TGTGCCAGCAGCTTAGTGCCAGGCAATCAGCCCCAGCATTTT. It specifies CASSLVPGNQPQHF.